These 21 T cell receptor beta chains originate from one sample sequenced in a study of T cell repertoires in cytomegalovirus infection. Via MiXCR, TCRdb re-called the reads, giving one row per CDR3 protein. Of around 740,000 distinct CDR3 sequences in the sample, 35% were seen once. Sequencing was performed on PBMCs. Every receptor here comes from a human donor in good health (CMV status not recorded). Some clones in this sample may be carry-over from other donors' samples.

This clonotype appeared once. This likely comes from a read error, as the CDR3 has no conserved phenylalanine or tryptophan at its end. The gene calls are TRBV24-1 and TRBJ2-2; TRBD2 matches at 8 bases. Trimming took 4 bases from V and 5 from J; bases not matched to a gene: 8. This CDR3 has 16 amino acids. CDR1 is KGHDR and CDR2 is SFDVKD in the germline V gene. The CDR3 nucleotides are TGTGCCACCAGTGACCCAGGGACTAGTGGGACCGGGGAGCTGTTTTTG. It encodes CATSDPGTSGTGELFL.

This sequence joins TRBV7-2 and TRBJ1-2, with TRBD1 matching over 7 bases. This CDR3 is 14 amino acids long. Unmatched junction bases numbered 8, after V lost 7 bases and J lost 3 bases. Germline V gene data show CDR1 as SGHTA and CDR2 as FQGNSA. In DNA, the CDR3 is TGTGCCAGCACCAGGGGGGGCAGCTACTATGGCTACACCTTC. Protein sequence: CASTRGGSYYGYTF.

The V and J genes are TRBV20-1 and TRBJ1-4, with unresolved D. There are 12 residues in the CDR3. Per the germline V gene, CDR1 is DFQATT and CDR2 is SNEGSKA (reference sequence). V lost 4 bases, J lost 1 base, and 4 bases lay in between. This chain's CDR3 is CSATRTNEKLFF. DNA for the CDR3: TGCAGTGCTACAAGAACTAATGAAAAACTGTTTTTT.

The chain combines TRBV11-2 with TRBJ2-2; D is unresolved. CDR3 length: 12 amino acids. Germline V gene sequence: CDR1 SGHAT, CDR2 FQNNGV. V gave up 2 bases and J gave up 8 bases, with 6 bases separating them. As DNA, the CDR3 is TGTGCCAGCAGCTTATTAAGAGGGGAGCTGTTTTTT. Amino acid sequence: CASSLLRGELFF.

This clonotype was seen a handful of times. The chain links TRBV28 to TRBJ2-7; D not resolved. Germline CDR1 reads MDHEN; CDR2 reads SYDVKM. The CDR3 has 12 amino acids. V was trimmed by 6 bases and J by 2 bases, leaving 8 bases between them. The CDR3 nucleotides are TGTGCCAGCAGGGGCGGTACCTACGAGCAGTACTTC. It encodes CASRGGTYEQYF.

This rearrangement joins TRBV28 to TRBJ1-1; maybe TRBD1 (5 bases). V was trimmed by 6 bases and J by 3 bases, leaving 11 bases between them. The CDR3 spans 13 residues. The germline gives CDR1 MDHEN, CDR2 SYDVKM. The CDR3 region has the DNA TGTGCCAGCAGGCAGGGCTTCCACACTGAAGCTTTCTTT. Its protein is CASRQGFHTEAFF.

J is TRBJ2-1 and V is TRBV28; 15 bases agree with TRBD2. V shed 3 bases and J 9 bases; nucleotides not matched to a gene: 6. From germline, CDR1 is MDHEN and CDR2 SYDVKM. The CDR3 length is 16 residues. The CDR3 DNA is TGTGCCAGCAGTTTCCGGACTAGCGGGAGGGCCTTTGAGCAGTTCTTC. Translating it yields CASSFRTSGRAFEQFF.

The CDR3 bases are TGTGCCAGCAGTGGTCTAACAGGGGGGGTTCAGTTCTTC. Protein: CASSGLTGGVQFF. The genes are TRBV25-1 and TRBJ2-1; D perhaps matches TRBD1 (8 bases). Germline CDR1 reads MGHDK; CDR2 reads SYGVNS. The V end lost 4 bases, the J end lost 13 bases, and 17 bases lay between the germline ends. The CDR3 totals 13 residues.

This clonotype was observed many times. The rearrangement uses TRBV11-2 and TRBJ1-3, with no clear D. Germline V gene data show CDR1 as SGHAT and CDR2 as FQNNGV. Trimming pared 3 bases from V and 0 bases from J, leaving 9 bases between. The CDR3 runs 15 residues. CDR3 nucleotide sequence: TGTGCCAGCAGCTTGGGCACGAGCTCTGGAAACACCATATATTTT. It yields the protein CASSLGTSSGNTIYF.

The chain recombines TRBV29-1 with TRBJ1-2, with 8 bases lining up with TRBD1. Germline lookup yields CDR1 SQVTM and CDR2 ANQGSEA. The CDR3 has 11 amino acids. Trimming removed 3 bases from V and 8 bases from J; junction bases left unmatched: 2. The CDR3 nucleotides read TGCAGCGTTGAGGACAGGGAAGGCTACACCTTC. Translation: CSVEDREGYTF.

This chain uses TRBV3-1 with TRBJ2-5; D is unclear. CDR1 is LGHDT, CDR2 YNNKEL, per germline (reference sequence). Between the trimmed V and J ends, which lost 2 bases and 2 bases, there was a span of 9 bases. CDR3 length: 14 amino acids. CDR3 amino acids: CASSQLWEQETQYF. CDR3 coding DNA: TGTGCCAGCAGCCAACTATGGGAACAAGAGACCCAGTACTTC.

The chain couples TRBV5-1 to TRBJ1-1; D call uncertain. This CDR3 region has 13 residues. Trimming took off 2 bases at V and 1 base at J, with 6 bases between the two ends. The germline gives CDR1 SGHRS, CDR2 YFSETQ. The CDR3 spells CASSFPENTEAFF. The CDR3 DNA follows: TGCGCCAGCAGCTTTCCCGAGAACACTGAAGCTTTCTTT.

This clonotype came up a few times. This chain connects TRBV30 to TRBJ2-7; a possible D gene is TRBD1 (5 bases). The V gene's germline CDR1 is GTSNPN and CDR2 SVGIG (reference sequence). The V end lost 4 bases, the J end lost 0 bases, and 10 bases lay between the germline ends. This CDR3 contains 13 residues. The DNA of the CDR3 is TGTGCCTGGAACAGGCAGAGCTCCTACGAGCAGTACTTC. Amino acids: CAWNRQSSYEQYF. Full variable domain (remainder filled in from reference TRBV30 and TRBJ2-7): SQTIHQWPATLVQPVGSPLSLECTVEGTSNPNLYWYRQAAGRGLQLLFYSVGIGQISSEVPQNLSASRPQDRQFILSSKKLLLSDSGFYLCAWNRQSSYEQYFGPGTRLTVT.

This clonotype was counted between two and nine times. The gene calls are TRBV27 and TRBJ1-2; TRBD1 matches 7 bases. The CDR3 totals 14 residues. Germline CDR1 reads MNHEY; CDR2 reads SMNVEV (reference sequence). V dropped 6 bases and J dropped 7; count of bases not matched to a gene: 11. The CDR3 region has the DNA TGTGCCAGCAGCCCCGGGACAGCGGCCCGTGGCTACACCTTC. It translates to CASSPGTAARGYTF.

This clonotype has just a few counts. The chain links TRBV12-3 or TRBV12-4 to TRBJ1-1, with D uncertain. This CDR3 spans 14 amino acids. The germline V and J ends were trimmed by 4 bases and 0 bases, with 9 bases remaining between them. The CDR3 DNA sequence: TGTGCCAGCAGTTCACGGGTCATGAACACTGAAGCTTTCTTT. Translated, it gives CASSSRVMNTEAFF.

With respect to this clonotype: One base away lies a much larger clone, so this may be a sequencing read error. This chain uses TRBV7-2 with TRBJ2-7; D is undetermined. Germline V lookup: CDR1 SGHTA, CDR2 FQGNSA. CDR3 length: 15 amino acids. The CDR3: CASILGPPPDHEQYF. DNA of the CDR3: TGTGCCAGCATCTTAGGACCCCCCCCTGATCACGAGCAGTACTTC.

CDR3 bases: TGTGCCAGCAGCTTAATCTCAGGTTACGAGCAGTACTTC. It specifies CASSLISGYEQYF. This chain connects TRBV7-3 to TRBJ2-7; D call uncertain. Per germline, CDR1 SGHTA and CDR2 FQGTGA. Trimming pared 1 base from V and 4 bases from J, leaving 8 bases between. The CDR3 extends over 13 amino acids.

V usage is TRBV28 and J usage is TRBJ1-5; D not certain. The germline CDR1 and CDR2 sequences are MDHEN and SYDVKM. Deletions cut 4 bases from V and 12 bases from J, with 10 bases between. The length of the CDR3 is 11 residues. Here the CDR3 reads CASSSRGRQHF. DNA for the CDR3: TGTGCCAGCAGTTCCCGCGGGCGCCAGCATTTT.

This clonotype was seen repeatedly, ten times or more. The CDR3 region is CASSLAAGSGTGELFF. The CDR3 DNA sequence: TGTGCCAGCAGCTTAGCGGCCGGGTCGGGCACCGGGGAGCTGTTTTTT. This chain uses TRBV7-6 with TRBJ2-2; no reliable D call. Deletions cut 0 bases from V and 4 bases from J, with 12 bases between. There are 16 residues in the CDR3. Germline V lookup: CDR1 SGHVS, CDR2 FNYEAQ.

In this sample, this clonotype turned up once. V and J are TRBV30 and TRBJ1-1; the D gene is possibly TRBD1 (6 bases). This CDR3 is built from 16 residues. Per the germline V gene, CDR1 is GTSNPN and CDR2 is SVGIG (reference sequence). V was cut by 5 bases and J by 0 bases, with 19 bases left in between. DNA of the CDR3: TGTGCCTGGCAACCCCAGGGGTCTCGAATGAACACTGAAGCTTTCTTT. Translation gives CAWQPQGSRMNTEAFF. Filled out from reference TRBV30 and TRBJ1-1, the complete variable domain reads SQTIHQWPATLVQPVGSPLSLECTVEGTSNPNLYWYRQAAGRGLQLLFYSVGIGQISSEVPQNLSASRPQDRQFILSSKKLLLSDSGFYLCAWQPQGSRMNTEAFFGQGTRLTVV.

This clonotype was seen at least ten times. The gene calls are TRBV6-4 and TRBJ2-1, with 9 nucleotides matching TRBD1. CDR3 length: 16 amino acids. V lost 4 bases to trimming and J lost 2 bases; unmatched junction nucleotides: 6. Germline V gives CDR1 MRHNA, CDR2 SNTAGT. CDR3 nucleotide sequence: TGTGCCAGCAGTGGAACAGGGGGCTCCCCCTACAATGAGCAGTTCTTC. Its translation is CASSGTGGSPYNEQFF.